This entry features one T cell receptor beta chain sequence. Its antigen remains unidentified. Per-nucleotide qualities are absent, and no much larger clonotype sits a single base away. Each collaborating institution followed its own protocols to collect whole blood in K2EDTA tubes. For TCRbeta analysis, collaborator samples were shipped as frozen whole blood, as isolated PBMCs, or as DNA extracted from either sample type. This sample is drawn from a study of blood T cell repertoires in COVID-19 (dated by TCRdb to 2018 to 2021). With respect to the entire study: The collaborator samples originated in the United States, Italy and Spain and spanned the acute and convalescent phases of COVID-19. Where HLA class I and class II types were available, the types were taken from metadata supplied by the sample provider, not from assay-based typing. Deeply sampled blood TCRbeta repertoires from subjects exposed to, actively infected with, or recovered from COVID-19 were included in the dataset. The prospective study material was composed of cDNA or gDNA derived from T cells, B-cell-depleted T cells, or PBMCs. The repertoires were released in a freely available public database intended as a resource for research on the immune response to SARS-CoV-2. Sample metadata almost always included a de-identified subject ID, COVID-19 status, age in years and sex. The samples were drawn from two sources: the first 160 participants of the ongoing ImmuneRACE study, and fewer than 1,500 subjects contributed by 6 global collaborators.

From its cysteine to its phenylalanine, the CDR3 spans 15 amino acids. Only the CDR3 portion is preserved as DNA: 45 bases, with reading frame beginning at the first base. CDR1 SGDLS and CDR2 YYNGEE are derived from the germline V gene. V is shortened by 2 bases, J by 7 bases, and the region joining them spans 16 bases. TCRbeta CDR3 regions were amplified from genomic DNA using the immunoSEQ Assay, a bias-controlled multiplex PCR. Concerning the study's data processing: The number of nucleated cells in each sample was estimated by amplification of reference gene primers within the assay. To quantify the absolute abundance of each unique TCRbeta CDR3 rearrangement, sequence reads were collapsed and filtered. Productive Simpson clonality was computed per sample as the square root of Simpson's diversity index over productive rearrangements. Held by TCRdb, this immuneACCESS table contains in-frame sequences only and omits some clones. Under half of the omission traces to an unresolved V gene where checked; the cause of the rest is unknown. That table gives V, J and clone size, and the DNA gave D and trimming. The table for this sample lists under 300,000 clones; 82% of them were counted only once. The top ten hold 12% of the sample.

Results the study describes overall, beyond this receptor: The quantity of clinical and demographic metadata differed by source and by participant and was supplied without curation.

The rearrangement joined TRBV9 to TRBJ2-1; a tentative D match to TRBD2 spans 5 bases. Sequenced material: peripheral blood. The sequence was collected from a woman aged 60-70 years with active or convalescent COVID-19. This receptor has the CDR3 CASSVTTGFENEQFF. The nucleotide sequence reads as follows: TGTGCCAGCAGCGTGACTACCGGCTTCGAAAATGAGCAGTTCTTC.